Sequencing of this T cell receptor (beta chain) was carried out in a study of CD8+ T cells in alopecia areata. Across the study: Affected scalp percentage determined the severity score of treated patients. Overall study findings and caveats: Affected scalp, especially in alopecia totalis/universalis, had a higher clonality than normal scalp did.

Noted treatment: oral pan-JAK inhibitor, 5-10 mg twice daily. cDNA reverse transcribed from extracted RNA served as the sequencing template. Only in-frame clones appear in the TCRdb table, and some are missing; sequencing was by immunoSEQ multiplex PCR. The sample has 170,000 or so clones; roughly 50% are singletons. The CDR3 contains 13 residues. The ends lost 4 bases at V and 4 bases at J; junction bases unmatched: 1. Germline CDR1 and CDR2: SGHVS and FNYEAQ. Worth noting for this clone: Antigen unknown.

The sequenced sample was CD8+ T cells sorted from blood, obtained at week 24, from a patient treated with tofacitinib. This TCR came from a human donor with alopecia areata. V gene TRBV7-6 combines with J gene TRBJ1-3; 7 nucleotides match TRBD1. The DNA of the CDR3 is TGTGCCAGCAGCTCGGGACAGGGAAACACCATATATTTT. As protein: CASSSGQGNTIYF.